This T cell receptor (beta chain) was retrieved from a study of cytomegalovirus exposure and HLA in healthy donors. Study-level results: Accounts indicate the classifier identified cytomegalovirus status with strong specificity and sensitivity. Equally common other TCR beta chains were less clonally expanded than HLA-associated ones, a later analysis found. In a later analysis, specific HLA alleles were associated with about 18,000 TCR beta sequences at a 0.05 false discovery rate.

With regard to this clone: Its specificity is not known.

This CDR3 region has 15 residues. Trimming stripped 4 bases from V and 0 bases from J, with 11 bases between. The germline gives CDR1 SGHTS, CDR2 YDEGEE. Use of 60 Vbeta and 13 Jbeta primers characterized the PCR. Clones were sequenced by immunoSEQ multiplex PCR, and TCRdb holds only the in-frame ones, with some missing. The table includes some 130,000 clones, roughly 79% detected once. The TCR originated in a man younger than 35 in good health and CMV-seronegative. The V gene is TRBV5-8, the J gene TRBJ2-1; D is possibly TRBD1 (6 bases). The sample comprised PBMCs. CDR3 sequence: CASSAGDSSYNEQFF. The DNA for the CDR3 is TGTGCCAGCAGCGCAGGGGATAGCTCCTACAATGAGCAGTTCTTC.